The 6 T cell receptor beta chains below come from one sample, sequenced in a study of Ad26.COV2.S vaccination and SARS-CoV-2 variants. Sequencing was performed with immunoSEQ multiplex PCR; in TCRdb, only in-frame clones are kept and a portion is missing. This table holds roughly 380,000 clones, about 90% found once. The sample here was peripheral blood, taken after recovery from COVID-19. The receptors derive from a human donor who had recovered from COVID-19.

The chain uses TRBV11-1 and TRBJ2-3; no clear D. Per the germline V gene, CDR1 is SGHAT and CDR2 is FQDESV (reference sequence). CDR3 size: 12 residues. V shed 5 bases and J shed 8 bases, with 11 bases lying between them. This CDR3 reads CASSILTRTQYF. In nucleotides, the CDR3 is TGTGCCAGCAGCATACTTACACGTACGCAGTATTTT.

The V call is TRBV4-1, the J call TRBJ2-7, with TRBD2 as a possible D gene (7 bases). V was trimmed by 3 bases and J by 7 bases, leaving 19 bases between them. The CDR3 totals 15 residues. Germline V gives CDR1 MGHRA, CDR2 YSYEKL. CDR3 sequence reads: CASSHAEGGRREQYF. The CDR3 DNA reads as TGCGCCAGCAGCCACGCCGAGGGGGGGCGCAGGGAGCAGTACTTC.

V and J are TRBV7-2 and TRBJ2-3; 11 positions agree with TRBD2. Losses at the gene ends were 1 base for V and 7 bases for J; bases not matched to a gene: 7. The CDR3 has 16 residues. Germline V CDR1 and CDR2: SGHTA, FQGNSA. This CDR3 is CASSLDSTSGGHTQYF. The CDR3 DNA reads TGTGCCAGCAGCTTAGACAGCACTAGCGGGGGCCATACGCAGTATTTT.

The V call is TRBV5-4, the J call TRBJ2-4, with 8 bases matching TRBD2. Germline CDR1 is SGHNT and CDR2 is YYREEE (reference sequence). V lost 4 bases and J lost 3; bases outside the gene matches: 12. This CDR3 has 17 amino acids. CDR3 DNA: TGTGCCAGCAGCGTTACGGGGGGGCCGGGTGTCAAAAACATTCAGTACTTC. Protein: CASSVTGGPGVKNIQYF. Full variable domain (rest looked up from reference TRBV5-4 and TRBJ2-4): ETGVTQSPTHLIKTRGQQVTLRCSSQSGHNTVSWYQQALGQGPQFIFQYYREEENGRGNFPPRFSGLQFPNYSSELNVNALELDDSALYLCASSVTGGPGVKNIQYFGAGTRLSVL.

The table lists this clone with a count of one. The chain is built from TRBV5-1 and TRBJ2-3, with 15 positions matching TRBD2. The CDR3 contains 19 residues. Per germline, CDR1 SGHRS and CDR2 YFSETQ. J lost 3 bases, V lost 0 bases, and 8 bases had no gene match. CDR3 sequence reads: CASSLGGLAGGPRTDTQYF. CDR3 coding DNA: TGCGCCAGCAGCTTGGGCGGACTAGCGGGGGGGCCGAGGACAGATACGCAGTATTTT.

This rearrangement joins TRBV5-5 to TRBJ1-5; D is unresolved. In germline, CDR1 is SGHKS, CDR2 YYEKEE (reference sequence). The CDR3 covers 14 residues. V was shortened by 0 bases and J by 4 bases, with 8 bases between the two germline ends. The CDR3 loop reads CASSLEVKNQPQHF. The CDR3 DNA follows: TGTGCCAGCAGCTTGGAGGTAAAGAATCAGCCCCAGCATTTT.